The 25 T cell receptor beta chains in this list originate from one sample, sequenced in a study of regulatory T cells in long-lasting Graves disease. The time point was: newly diagnosed GD, antithyroid drugs for less than 3 months. PBMC-extracted RNA yielded the TCR library. Through Arm-PCR of CDR3 regions and iRepertoire HTBI primers, TCR beta libraries were built. TCRdb analysed the multiplex PCR reads with MiXCR anew, one entry per CDR3 protein. Here the sample spans over 200,000 distinct CDR3 sequences, around 19% being singletons. The sample was peripheral blood mononuclear cells (PBMCs), taken at new diagnosis, from a patient treated with antithyroid drugs. These TCRs come from a female donor with Graves disease.

The CDR3 reads CASSPLAGVEGEQYF. In nucleotides, the CDR3 is TGTGCCAGCAGTCCCCTAGCGGGAGTGGAAGGCGAGCAGTACTTC. The rearrangement links TRBV27 to TRBJ2-7; 10 bases map to TRBD2. This CDR3 has 15 residues. Germline trimming cut 5 bases from V and 6 bases from J; bases unmatched to any gene: 10. Germline values: CDR1 MNHEY, CDR2 SMNVEV (reference sequence).

A note on this clonotype: This may be a read error, as it is one base from a much larger clone. V gene TRBV11-2 combines with J gene TRBJ2-7; 9 bases align to TRBD2. Germline values: CDR1 SGHAT, CDR2 FQNNGV. The CDR3 length is 16 residues. The CDR3 DNA follows: TGTGCCAGCAGTTCGGGGGGTAGCGGGAGAGGCTACGGGCAGTACTTC. Its protein product is CASSSGGSGRGYGQYF. The full variable domain, completed using reference TRBV11-2 and TRBJ2-7, is EAGVAQSPRYKIIEKRQSVAFWCNPISGHATLYWYQQILGQGPKLLIQFQNNGVVDDSQLPKDRFSAERLKGVDSTLKIQPAKLEDSAVYLCASSSGGSGRGYGQYFGPGTRLTVT.

This clonotype was seen at least ten times. The chain carries TRBV12-3 or TRBV12-4 and TRBJ2-7; D not certain. The CDR3 loop spans 13 amino acids. V was cut by 6 bases and J by 8 bases, with 17 bases left in between. CDR3 DNA sequence: TGTGCCAGCAGAGGACGGATAACCCTCCAGCAGTACTTC. Protein: CASRGRITLQQYF.

This chain joins TRBV18 and TRBJ2-4; possible D gene TRBD2, 6 bases. The CDR3 length is 13 residues. Germline V gene data show CDR1 as KGHSH and CDR2 as LQKENI. Trimming pared 6 bases from V and 7 bases from J, leaving 13 bases between. The CDR3 loop reads CASSTDRGNIQYF. The CDR3 DNA reads TGTGCCAGCTCCACGGACCGGGGGAACATTCAGTACTTC.

J is TRBJ2-6 and V is TRBV19; TRBD2 aligns across 9 bases. Looked up from germline, CDR1 is LNHDA and CDR2 is SQIVND (reference sequence). The CDR3 is 16 amino acids. With 4 bases clipped from V and 0 bases from J, the junction kept 1 base outside the gene matches. CDR3 sequence reads: CASSSGRASGANVLTF. Here the CDR3 DNA reads TGTGCCAGTAGTAGCGGGAGGGCCTCTGGGGCCAACGTCCTGACTTTC.

Ten or more counts support this clonotype. The chain uses TRBV28 and TRBJ1-4; no firm D call. The germline V gene has CDR1 MDHEN and CDR2 SYDVKM. This CDR3 is 12 amino acids long. Trimming removed 1 base at V and 8 bases at J, with 5 bases between. The CDR3: CASSLLREKLFF. In DNA form, the CDR3 reads TGTGCCAGCAGTTTATTAAGGGAAAAACTGTTTTTT.

As to this clonotype: It may be a read error: a sequence one base away is much more abundant. The J gene is TRBJ1-4, the V gene TRBV15; no reliable D call. This CDR3 is 14 amino acids long. Germline assignment: CDR1 LNHNV and CDR2 YYDKDF (reference sequence). As DNA, the CDR3 is TGTGCCACCAGCAGAGATCGGGCAGAAGAAAAACTGTCTTTT. Its translation is CATSRDRAEEKLSF.

The sample holds many counts of this clonotype. This chain links TRBV10-3 with TRBJ2-2, with D perhaps TRBD2 (5 bases). The CDR3 runs 15 residues. Trimming removed 2 bases at V and 6 bases at J, with 13 bases between. CDR1 is ENHRY and CDR2 is SYGVKD in the germline V gene. The CDR3 protein is CAISEGSTSSGELFF. The CDR3 nucleotides are TGTGCCATCAGTGAGGGGAGTACCTCGTCCGGGGAGCTGTTTTTT.

This clonotype was counted many times. V usage is TRBV12-3 or TRBV12-4 and J usage is TRBJ1-1; D is possibly TRBD1 (6 bases). With 6 bases removed from V and 0 bases from J, the gap between germline ends came to 11 bases. The CDR3 consists of 14 residues. CDR3 nucleotide sequence: TGTGCCAGCAGACTGGGGACAATGAACACTGAAGCTTTCTTT. Translated, it gives CASRLGTMNTEAFF.

The table lists this clonotype with many counts. This chain uses TRBV19 with TRBJ1-5; 9 nucleotides align to TRBD1. The length of the CDR3 is 15 residues. Germline CDR1 reads LNHDA; CDR2 reads SQIVND (reference sequence). V lost 3 bases, J lost 4 bases, and 4 bases stayed unmatched. The CDR3 reads CASSMTGGVNQPQHF. The CDR3, as DNA: TGTGCCAGTAGTATGACAGGGGGGGTTAATCAGCCCCAGCATTTT.

This clonotype was counted ten times or more. This chain joins TRBV7-8 and TRBJ1-1; D is ambiguous. This CDR3 has 16 amino acids. Per the germline V gene, CDR1 is SGHVS and CDR2 is FQNEAQ. The V gene lost 0 bases and the J gene lost 1 base, with 12 bases spanning the gap. This CDR3 reads CASSLAGKGANTEAFF. CDR3 nucleotide sequence: TGTGCCAGCAGCTTAGCGGGAAAAGGAGCGAACACTGAAGCTTTCTTT.

This clonotype was found many times. This chain connects TRBV9 to TRBJ2-2; tentative D call: TRBD1 (5 bases). This CDR3 has 17 amino acids. Looked up from germline, CDR1 is SGDLS and CDR2 is YYNGEE. The germline V and J ends were trimmed by 0 bases and 3 bases, with 15 bases remaining between them. The CDR3 DNA reads TGTGCCAGCAGCGTAGCAGGGTGGCCCTCCTACACCGGGGAGCTGTTTTTT. As protein: CASSVAGWPSYTGELFF.

This clonotype was observed at least ten times. The genes are TRBV18 and TRBJ2-4; D is perhaps TRBD1 (6 bases). This CDR3 has 16 residues. CDR1 KGHSH and CDR2 LQKENI come from the germline V gene. V was trimmed by 6 bases and J by 0 bases, leaving 15 bases between them. CDR3: CASSPSPDRAKNIQYF. For the CDR3, the DNA is TGTGCCAGCTCCCCATCTCCGGACAGAGCCAAAAACATTCAGTACTTC.

This clonotype was detected ten times or more. The CDR3 here is CASSSGTDPYEQYF. The CDR3 DNA follows: TGTGCCAGCAGCTCAGGGACAGACCCCTACGAGCAGTACTTC. The V and J genes are TRBV7-2 and TRBJ2-7, with 7 bases fitting TRBD1. The CDR3 length is 14 residues. Germline CDR1 reads SGHTA; CDR2 reads FQGNSA. Trimming removed 4 bases from V and 2 bases from J; junction bases left unmatched: 5.

This clonotype was picked up many times. The chain uses TRBV5-5 and TRBJ1-2, with no clear D. Germline V gene sequence: CDR1 SGHKS, CDR2 YYEKEE (reference sequence). V was pared by 2 bases and J by 2 bases, with 4 bases between. The CDR3 has 12 amino acids. The CDR3 sequence: CASSLTNYGYTF. The CDR3 nucleotides are TGTGCCAGCAGCTTAACAAACTATGGCTACACCTTC.

In its sample, this clonotype was seen many times. The CDR3 protein is CASSHLGGSGSRYEQFF. The CDR3 DNA sequence: TGTGCCAGCAGTCACCTGGGGGGTAGCGGGAGTAGGTATGAGCAGTTCTTC. The gene calls are TRBV28 and TRBJ2-1; 9 bases fit TRBD2. The trim removed 5 bases at V and 8 bases at J, leaving 16 bases unmatched. The germline gives CDR1 MDHEN, CDR2 SYDVKM. This CDR3 has 17 amino acids. Using reference TRBV28 and TRBJ2-1 for the parts outside the CDR3, the full variable domain is DVKVTQSSRYLVKRTGEKVFLECVQDMDHENMFWYRQDPGLGLRLIYFSYDVKMKEKGDIPEGYSVSREKKERFSLILESASTNQTSMYLCASSHLGGSGSRYEQFFGPGTRLTVL.

In regard to this clonotype: A read error is likely, as this CDR3 ends without the conserved phenylalanine or tryptophan. The chain joins TRBV10-1 to TRBJ2-1; 13 nucleotides align to TRBD2. Germline values: CDR1 WNHNN, CDR2 SYGVQD (reference sequence). Losses at the gene ends were 9 bases for V and 0 bases for J; bases not matched to a gene: 8. The CDR3 spans 17 residues. CDR3 bases: TGCGCCAGTACGGGACTAGCGGGACCACCCTCCTACAATGAGCAGTTCTAC. Translation: CASTGLAGPPSYNEQFY.

This clonotype was picked up many times. The rearrangement uses TRBV19 and TRBJ2-2; 7 bases are shared with TRBD1. CDR1 and CDR2 (germline): LNHDA, SQIVND (reference sequence). The CDR3 extends over 16 amino acids. V shed 5 bases, J shed 5 bases, and the junction held 11 bases outside the gene matches. The CDR3 nucleotides are TGTGCCAGTAGTTCCCGGACAGGCAGGGGGACCGGGGAGCTGTTTTTT. Its translation: CASSSRTGRGTGELFF.

This clonotype has at least ten counts. The V gene is TRBV19, the J gene TRBJ2-1; 9 bases align to TRBD1. Germline values: CDR1 LNHDA, CDR2 SQIVND (reference sequence). CDR3 length: 16 amino acids. The trim removed 3 bases at V and 1 base at J, leaving 4 bases unmatched. CDR3 sequence reads: CASSMGTGWSYNEQFF. For the CDR3, the DNA is TGTGCCAGTAGTATGGGGACAGGGTGGTCCTACAATGAGCAGTTCTTC.

Regarding this clonotype: This clone may be a read error of a much larger clone one base away. The chain has TRBV6-6 and TRBJ2-5; D is perhaps TRBD1 or TRBD2 (5 bases each). The CDR3 loop spans 14 amino acids. Germline values: CDR1 MNHNY, CDR2 SVGAGI (reference sequence). CDR3 coding DNA: TGTGCCAGCAGTTACTCGAGGGGCCAAGAGGCCCAGTACTTC. This gives the protein CASSYSRGQEAQYF.

The gene calls are TRBV6-2 or TRBV6-3 and TRBJ1-3; no definite D call. V lost 5 bases to trimming and J lost 0 bases, with 11 bases between them. This CDR3 has 15 residues. CDR1 MNHEY and CDR2 SVGEGT come from the germline V gene. The CDR3 protein is CASSEDGGSGNTIYF. The CDR3, as DNA: TGTGCCAGCAGTGAAGACGGCGGCTCTGGAAACACCATATATTTT.

This chain joins TRBV12-3 or TRBV12-4 and TRBJ2-5, with 10 nucleotides matching TRBD1. The CDR3 length is 16 residues. Germline trimming cut 6 bases from V and 5 bases from J; bases unmatched to any gene: 12. The CDR3 sequence: CASRGPRQGAGETQYF. The CDR3 DNA reads TGTGCCAGCAGAGGGCCTAGACAGGGGGCAGGGGAGACCCAGTACTTC.

Ten or more counts support this clonotype. The chain is built from TRBV13 and TRBJ1-5, with D possibly being TRBD1 (5 bases). This CDR3 has 14 amino acids. The V gene lost 4 bases and the J gene lost 1 base, with 8 bases spanning the gap. Germline V gives CDR1 PRHDT, CDR2 FYEKMQ (reference sequence). CDR3 residues: CASSWKGSNQPQHF. DNA for the CDR3: TGTGCCAGCAGCTGGAAGGGGAGCAATCAGCCCCAGCATTTT.

This clonotype was counted ten times or more. V usage is TRBV20-1 and J usage is TRBJ2-1, with 7 nucleotides matching TRBD2. V shed 0 bases, J shed 5 bases, and the junction held 7 bases outside the gene matches. The CDR3 totals 15 residues. CDR1 DFQATT and CDR2 SNEGSKA come from the germline V gene (reference sequence). The CDR3 DNA sequence: TGCAGTGCTAGAGACGGCACTAGCGTCGACAATGAGCAGTTCTTC. This encodes CSARDGTSVDNEQFF.

This clonotype has a count of ten or more. The chain links TRBV7-3 to TRBJ2-2; D might be TRBD1 (5 bases). The CDR3 consists of 14 residues. Per the germline V gene, CDR1 is SGHTA and CDR2 is FQGTGA. The V end lost 4 bases, the J end lost 6 bases, and 12 bases lay between the germline ends. The CDR3 here is CASSSNRSPGELFF. CDR3 DNA: TGTGCCAGCAGCTCGAACAGGAGCCCCGGGGAGCTGTTTTTT.